Listed here are 26 T cell receptor beta chains from one sample, sequenced in a study of blood T cell repertoires in COVID-19. Clones were sequenced by immunoSEQ multiplex PCR, and TCRdb holds only the in-frame ones, with some missing. Altogether some 140,000 clones are present, roughly 89% being singletons, with the ten largest covering about 0.55%. The sequencing input was peripheral blood. These receptors were collected from a man in his fifties with acute or convalescent COVID-19.

The chain joins TRBV19 to TRBJ2-2, with TRBD1 matching over 7 bases. The CDR3 has 14 amino acids. In germline, CDR1 is LNHDA, CDR2 SQIVND (reference sequence). In DNA form, the CDR3 reads TGTGCTAGCGAGGGGGCAAGTAACACCGGGGAGCTGTTTTTT. Its translation is CASEGASNTGELFF.

The chain carries TRBV24-1 and TRBJ2-3; 10 bases fit TRBD1. CDR1 KGHDR and CDR2 SFDVKD come from the germline V gene. V shed 4 bases, J shed 4 bases, and the junction held 4 bases outside the gene matches. CDR3 size: 15 residues. CDR3 loop: CATSDRGQGADTQYF. The CDR3 region has the DNA TGTGCCACCAGTGACCGAGGACAGGGGGCAGATACGCAGTATTTT.

The chain links TRBV9 to TRBJ2-1, with D possibly being TRBD1 (5 bases). The V end was cut by 4 bases, the J end by 8 bases, with 22 bases between. The CDR3 runs to 16 residues. The germline CDR1 and CDR2 sequences are SGDLS and YYNGEE. This CDR3 is CASSPRGPGPQYEQFF. The CDR3 DNA sequence: TGTGCCAGCAGCCCAAGGGGCCCAGGGCCTCAGTATGAGCAGTTCTTC. The complete variable domain, with remaining parts taken from reference TRBV9 and TRBJ2-1, reads DSGVTQTPKHLITATGQRVTLRCSPRSGDLSVYWYQQSLDQGLQFLIQYYNGEERAKGNILERFSAQQFPDLHSELNLSSLELGDSALYFCASSPRGPGPQYEQFFGPGTRLTVL.

Comments on this clone: The junction does not match germline at one end; this may be a read error. Other DNA sequences in this specimen translate into the identical CDR3. The chain has TRBV28 and TRBJ1-2, with unresolved D. CDR1 is MDHEN, CDR2 SYDVKM, per germline. This CDR3 region has 13 residues. In DNA, the CDR3 is TGTGCCAGTAGTTTAGGGTGGAGCTATGGCTACACCTTC. As protein: CASSLGWSYGYTF.

V usage is TRBV3-1 (or the pseudogene TRBV3-2) and J usage is TRBJ1-1, with a tentative D call TRBD1 (5 bases). CDR3 length: 16 amino acids. CDR1 LGHDT and CDR2 YNNKEL come from the germline V gene (reference sequence). V was shortened by 2 bases and J by 1 base, with 14 bases between the two germline ends. The CDR3 here is CASSQSMGGGNTEAFF. In DNA form, the CDR3 reads TGTGCCAGCAGCCAAAGTATGGGGGGTGGGAACACTGAAGCTTTCTTT.

The chain links TRBV5-6 to TRBJ2-1; D is possibly TRBD2 (7 bases). The germline V gene has CDR1 SGHDT and CDR2 YYEEEE. The CDR3 extends over 16 amino acids. Trimming shortened V by 5 bases and J by 3 bases, and 18 bases separated the two germline ends. The CDR3 DNA sequence: TGTGCCAGCAGTGGGGGGGGCGGAACATTCTACAATGAGCAGTTCTTC. Its translation is CASSGGGGTFYNEQFF.

V and J are TRBV2 and TRBJ2-1, with TRBD2 matching 8 bases. The J segment lost 8 bases and the V segment lost 5 bases, leaving 11 bases of the junction unmatched. CDR1 is SNHLY and CDR2 is FYNNEI in the germline V gene. The CDR3 extends over 15 amino acids. CDR3 DNA: TGTGCCAGCAGTTCTAACGGGGGGGCCTTTTATGAGCAGTTCTTC. This codes for CASSSNGGAFYEQFF.

This clone has only one observation. The V gene is TRBV6-2 or TRBV6-3, the J gene TRBJ2-2; the D is unclear. This CDR3 is 14 amino acids long. CDR1 and CDR2 from the germline V gene are MNHEY and SVGEGT. Trimming stripped 4 bases from V and 5 bases from J, with 11 bases between. The CDR3 DNA follows: TGTGCCAGCAGTTTTTCGACACCAACCGGGGAGCTGTTTTTT. This sequence encodes CASSFSTPTGELFF.

The genes are TRBV27 and TRBJ1-2; TRBD1 aligns across 8 bases. The J segment lost 4 bases and the V segment lost 5 bases, leaving 9 bases of the junction unmatched. CDR3 size: 15 residues. In germline, CDR1 is MNHEY, CDR2 SMNVEV (reference sequence). CDR3: CASSQTITGGYGYTF. CDR3 DNA sequence: TGTGCCAGCAGTCAGACGATTACAGGGGGCTATGGCTACACCTTC.

This rearrangement joins TRBV18 to TRBJ2-1, with 14 bases fitting TRBD2. The trim removed 3 bases at V and 6 bases at J, leaving 1 base unmatched. Germline CDR1 reads KGHSH; CDR2 reads LQKENI. The CDR3 extends over 15 amino acids. The CDR3 bases are TGTGCCAGCTCACCCGGGACTAGCGGGGGCAATGAGCAGTTCTTC. Its translation: CASSPGTSGGNEQFF.

The V call is TRBV6-2 or TRBV6-3, the J call TRBJ2-1; D is unclear. From germline, CDR1 is MNHEY and CDR2 SVGEGT. This CDR3 spans 11 amino acids. Trimming took off 1 base at V and 15 bases at J, with 10 bases between the two ends. The CDR3 spells CASSYYTRSFF. In nucleotides, the CDR3 is TGTGCCAGCAGTTACTATACTCGGTCGTTCTTC.

The CDR3, as DNA: TGTGCCAGCAGCTTGACTAGCGGGGGGACAGATACGCAGTATTTT. It specifies CASSLTSGGTDTQYF. The V call is TRBV12-1, the J call TRBJ2-3; the table's TRBD2 call for D was not verified on the DNA. TRBV12-1 represents a pseudogene. This CDR3 contains 15 residues.

This chain uses TRBV27 with TRBJ2-6, with a possible D match to TRBD1 (6 bases). Trimming left V 3 bases short and J 2 bases short, with 8 bases between. This CDR3 region has 15 residues. Germline CDR1 is MNHEY and CDR2 is SMNVEV (reference sequence). CDR3 amino acids: CASSFWGPGANVLTF. CDR3 coding DNA: TGTGCCAGCAGTTTTTGGGGGCCTGGGGCCAACGTCCTGACTTTC.

Written as DNA, the CDR3 is TGTGCCAGCAGTTTATCGCCTGGTCTGGCGGGGTCCTACGAGCAGTACTTC. This codes for CASSLSPGLAGSYEQYF. The V and J genes are TRBV27 and TRBJ2-7, with a possible D match to TRBD2 (6 bases). Trimming pared 0 bases from V and 1 base from J, leaving 16 bases between. The germline V gene encodes CDR1 MNHEY and CDR2 SMNVEV (reference sequence). The CDR3 consists of 17 residues.

The chain combines TRBV10-1 with TRBJ2-7, with D maybe TRBD2 (6 bases). V gave up 0 bases and J gave up 2 bases, with 14 bases separating them. The CDR3 is made up of 16 amino acids. Per the germline V gene, CDR1 is WNHNN and CDR2 is SYGVQD (reference sequence). CDR3 bases: TGCGCCAGCAGTGAGTCGACTAGGACCCCTACCTACGAGCAGTACTTC. As protein: CASSESTRTPTYEQYF.

The chain is built from TRBV2 and TRBJ1-4, with 7 bases aligning to TRBD1. Germline V gene lookup returns CDR1 SNHLY and CDR2 FYNNEI. With 5 bases clipped from V and 7 bases from J, the junction kept 16 bases outside the gene matches. CDR3 length: 17 residues. In nucleotides, the CDR3 is TGTGCCAGCAGTCGCGCGACGTACAGGGGTGCGGCTGAAAAACTGTTTTTT. As protein: CASSRATYRGAAEKLFF.

The chain couples TRBV5-8 to TRBJ1-2, with TRBD1 matching over 9 bases. CDR3 size: 14 residues. Trimming at V came to 5 bases and at J to 4 bases, leaving 6 bases not matched to a gene. Germline assignment: CDR1 SGHTS and CDR2 YDEGEE. The CDR3 reads CASRIWGQGYGYTF. CDR3 bases: TGTGCCAGCAGGATCTGGGGACAGGGCTATGGCTACACCTTC.

CDR3: CASSPGQGLGDTQYF. The CDR3, as DNA: TGCGCCAGCAGCCCGGGACAGGGGCTGGGAGATACGCAGTATTTT. The chain links TRBV5-1 to TRBJ2-3, with TRBD1 matching 10 bases. The V gene's germline CDR1 is SGHRS and CDR2 YFSETQ. The CDR3 sequence is 15 residues long. V lost 4 bases to trimming and J lost 5 bases; unmatched junction nucleotides: 7.

This sequence joins TRBV6-6 and TRBJ2-1; 13 bases map to TRBD2. The germline CDR1 and CDR2 sequences are MNHNY and SVGAGI (reference sequence). The CDR3 runs 13 residues. After removal of 6 bases from V and 13 bases from J, the junction contained 6 bases not matched to a gene. The CDR3 DNA is TGTGCCAGCAGACTAACTAGCGGGGGGGAACAGTTCTTC. As protein: CASRLTSGGEQFF.

The rearrangement joins TRBV27 to TRBJ1-5; the match to TRBD1 covers 8 bases. Trimming removed 5 bases from V and 0 bases from J; junction bases left unmatched: 12. This CDR3 comprises 18 residues. Per germline, CDR1 MNHEY and CDR2 SMNVEV (reference sequence). CDR3 DNA sequence: TGTGCCAGCAGTAGACAGGGGCCCAACAGATATAGCAATCAGCCCCAGCATTTT. Its translation is CASSRQGPNRYSNQPQHF.

This clone was counted once. Additional DNA sequences in this sample encode the identical CDR3. The chain joins TRBV30 to TRBJ1-3; 9 bases match TRBD1. V was pared by 3 bases and J by 2 bases, with 2 bases of the junction left unmatched. There are 14 residues in the CDR3. Germline V CDR1 and CDR2: GTSNPN, SVGIG (reference sequence). The CDR3 reads CAWRGQGAGNTIYF. The CDR3 DNA is TGTGCCTGGAGGGGACAGGGCGCTGGAAACACCATATATTTT. Filled out from reference TRBV30 and TRBJ1-3, the complete variable domain reads SQTIHQWPATLVQPVGSPLSLECTVEGTSNPNLYWYRQAAGRGLQLLFYSVGIGQISSEVPQNLSASRPQDRQFILSSKKLLLSDSGFYLCAWRGQGAGNTIYFGEGSWLTVV.

The chain uses TRBV3-1 (or the pseudogene TRBV3-2) and TRBJ2-3; TRBD2 aligns across 11 bases. Germline CDR1 LGHDT, CDR2 YNNKEL (reference sequence). The CDR3 length is 16 residues. Unmatched junction bases numbered 9, after V lost 4 bases and J lost 6 bases. CDR3: CASSPLGSGGVDTQYF. The CDR3 DNA reads TGTGCCAGCAGCCCCCTGGGTAGCGGGGGGGTGGATACGCAGTATTTT.

J is TRBJ1-4 and V is TRBV11-2, with TRBD1 identical over 7 bases. The CDR3 runs 15 residues. Per the germline V gene, CDR1 is SGHAT and CDR2 is FQNNGV. The ends lost 5 bases at V and 4 bases at J; junction bases unmatched: 7. The CDR3 sequence: CASSLGQAGNEKLFF. The CDR3 DNA sequence: TGTGCCAGCAGCCTTGGACAGGCCGGTAATGAAAAACTGTTTTTT.

The V call is TRBV9, the J call TRBJ2-3, with unresolved D. V was clipped by 0 bases and J by 1 base, with 12 bases between them. The germline V gene has CDR1 SGDLS and CDR2 YYNGEE. CDR3 size: 16 residues. CDR3 region: CASSVEVLPGTDTQYF. The CDR3 DNA is TGTGCCAGCAGCGTAGAAGTGCTTCCGGGCACAGATACGCAGTATTTT.

The gene calls are TRBV11-2 and TRBJ2-1, with a weak D call TRBD2 (6 bases). The length of the CDR3 is 17 residues. Looked up from germline, CDR1 is SGHAT and CDR2 is FQNNGV. With 5 bases removed from V and 8 bases from J, the gap between germline ends came to 25 bases. Here the CDR3 reads CASSPQRTNYLFDEQFF. CDR3 DNA sequence: TGTGCCAGCAGCCCTCAAAGGACTAACTACCTCTTTGATGAGCAGTTCTTC.

The chain has TRBV15 and TRBJ2-5; the D gene is possibly TRBD1 (6 bases). V was cut by 1 base and J by 3 bases, with 12 bases left in between. The CDR3 is made up of 15 amino acids. The V gene's germline CDR1 is LNHNV and CDR2 YYDKDF (reference sequence). In nucleotides, the CDR3 is TGTGCCACCAGCAGAGGTGGGGGCCTCGAAGAGACCCAGTACTTC. Its protein is CATSRGGGLEETQYF.